The next 19 T cell receptor beta chains were all read from a single sample in a study of OX40 agonist ivuxolimab in advanced cancers. Libraries were prepared by immunoSEQ multiplex PCR; TCRdb keeps only in-frame clonotypes and omits some of them. Of 35,000 to 45,000 clones listed, just under 85% are singletons. Sequenced material: CD4+ or CD8+ T cells sorted from blood, taken in a trial of the OX40 agonist ivuxolimab. Receptor source: an adult with an advanced solid tumor such as melanoma, head and neck, liver or kidney cancer.

The chain couples TRBV4-3 to TRBJ1-6, with D maybe TRBD1 (6 bases). The germline V gene encodes CDR1 LGHNA and CDR2 YSLEER. V gave up 0 bases and J gave up 7 bases, with 10 bases separating them. CDR3 length: 15 amino acids. CDR3 DNA: TGCGCCAGCAGCCAAGACGGCAGGGGCAATTCACCCCTCCACTTT. It encodes CASSQDGRGNSPLHF.

The chain has TRBV27 and TRBJ1-2; 9 bases fit TRBD1. Germline CDR1 reads MNHEY; CDR2 reads SMNVEV (reference sequence). The CDR3 runs to 15 residues. V shed 0 bases, J shed 7 bases, and the junction held 6 bases outside the gene matches. The CDR3 spells CASSLSGQGFFGYTF. The CDR3, as DNA: TGTGCCAGCAGTTTATCGGGACAGGGATTCTTTGGCTACACCTTC.

This clone was counted a single time. The chain joins TRBV2 to TRBJ2-3; 11 bases agree with TRBD2. Germline values: CDR1 SNHLY, CDR2 FYNNEI. This CDR3 spans 19 amino acids. J was trimmed by 0 bases and V by 4 bases; bases with no gene match: 12. CDR3 DNA sequence: TGTGCCAGCAGTGGTTTTGGGACTAGCGGCTTGCTTAGCACAGATACGCAGTATTTT. Amino acid sequence: CASSGFGTSGLLSTDTQYF.

The sample holds a few counts of this clone. The CDR3 spells CASSPTSLGTSANEQFF. The CDR3 nucleotides read TGTGCCAGCAGCCCTACCTCACTCGGGACTAGCGCCAATGAGCAGTTCTTC. The chain uses TRBV9 and TRBJ2-1, with TRBD2 matching 10 bases. The trim removed 4 bases at V and 6 bases at J, leaving 13 bases unmatched. The CDR3 totals 17 residues. CDR1 SGDLS and CDR2 YYNGEE come from the germline V gene.

This clone has only a few counts. V is TRBV18 and J is TRBJ1-2; D gene ambiguous. Germline V gene lookup returns CDR1 KGHSH and CDR2 LQKENI. The CDR3 consists of 14 residues. V dropped 3 bases and J dropped 6 bases, with 14 bases sitting between them. This chain's CDR3 is CASSPARTSDGYTF. For the CDR3, the DNA is TGTGCCAGCTCACCCGCGAGAACCAGTGATGGCTACACCTTC.

The gene calls are TRBV19 and TRBJ2-1; 7 positions match TRBD1. This CDR3 has 16 residues. The J segment lost 1 base and the V segment lost 5 bases, leaving 8 bases of the junction unmatched. The germline V gene has CDR1 LNHDA and CDR2 SQIVND (reference sequence). In DNA form, the CDR3 reads TGTGCCAGTAGTCGCGGCACAGGGGTGTCCTACAATGAGCAGTTCTTC. Protein product: CASSRGTGVSYNEQFF. Using reference TRBV19 and TRBJ2-1 for the parts outside the CDR3, the full variable domain is DGGITQSPKYLFRKEGQNVTLSCEQNLNHDAMYWYRQDPGQGLRLIYYSQIVNDFQKGDIAEGYSVSREKKESFPLTVTSAQKNPTAFYLCASSRGTGVSYNEQFFGPGTRLTVL.

The chain links TRBV18 to TRBJ1-4, with 9 positions matching TRBD1. Germline lookup yields CDR1 KGHSH and CDR2 LQKENI. CDR3 size: 17 residues. After removal of 6 bases from V and 9 bases from J, the junction contained 17 bases not matched to a gene. The CDR3 bases are TGTGCCAGCTCCCCCCCGGGGACAGGGCCGCAAGGGAAAAAACTGTTTTTT. Residues: CASSPPGTGPQGKKLFF.

This clone is medium-sized by share. The rearrangement uses TRBV6-1 and TRBJ1-1, with 9 bases fitting TRBD1. The CDR3 covers 14 residues. The V segment lost 6 bases and the J segment 8 bases; nucleotides outside the gene matches: 10. CDR1 is MNHNS, CDR2 SASEGT, per germline. The CDR3: CASRERTGEDEAFF. CDR3 DNA: TGTGCCAGCAGAGAAAGGACAGGGGAGGACGAAGCTTTCTTT.

V gene TRBV6-1 combines with J gene TRBJ1-5; D is perhaps TRBD1 (6 bases). Germline V gene sequence: CDR1 MNHNS, CDR2 SASEGT. Deletions cut 1 base from V and 0 bases from J, with 31 bases between. The CDR3 runs 23 residues. CDR3 sequence: CASSEVQGLWPFRQNYSNQPQHF. The DNA for the CDR3 is TGTGCCAGCAGTGAAGTCCAGGGGCTTTGGCCCTTTCGCCAGAATTATAGCAATCAGCCCCAGCATTTT.

A few counts support this clone. The V and J genes are TRBV6-6 and TRBJ2-7; D remains unclear. There are 13 residues in the CDR3. The germline V and J ends were trimmed by 4 bases and 2 bases, with 9 bases remaining between them. Germline-derived CDR1 and CDR2 are MNHNY and SVGAGI (reference sequence). As DNA, the CDR3 is TGTGCCAGCAGTTCGCACCTGACCTACGAGCAGTACTTC. This encodes CASSSHLTYEQYF.

Concerning this clone: An end of the junction differs from the germline gene, which may be a read error. This chain joins TRBV4-1 and TRBJ1-4; the D gene is possibly TRBD1 (5 bases). The CDR3 sequence is 15 residues long. Germline values: CDR1 MGHRA, CDR2 YSYEKL. CDR3 bases: TGCGCCAGCAGTCAAGTCGGGGGAGTGGTTGAAAAACTGTTTTTT. Protein product: CASSQVGGVVEKLFF.

CDR3 loop: CASIRTAANYGYTF. The CDR3 bases are TGTGCCAGCATTCGGACAGCCGCTAACTATGGCTACACCTTC. The chain links TRBV2 to TRBJ1-2, with D perhaps matching TRBD1 (6 bases). The CDR3 contains 14 residues. Germline lookup yields CDR1 SNHLY and CDR2 FYNNEI. Trimming shortened V by 7 bases and J by 0 bases, and 12 bases separated the two germline ends.

The chain couples TRBV18 to TRBJ1-1; tentatively, D is TRBD1 (6 bases). The V and J ends lost 5 bases and 7 bases respectively, with 14 bases between them. This CDR3 region has 13 residues. CDR1 KGHSH and CDR2 LQKENI come from the germline V gene. DNA for the CDR3: TGTGCCAGCTCAACTGGGGGGGCGGATGAAGCTTTCTTT. Translated, it gives CASSTGGADEAFF.

V is TRBV27 and J is TRBJ1-1; no definite D call. The CDR3 loop spans 17 amino acids. CDR1 and CDR2 from the germline V gene are MNHEY and SMNVEV (reference sequence). The ends were cut back, 10 bases at V and 0 bases at J, with 24 bases in the middle. CDR3 DNA: TGTGCCATCAGGCCGGTGGATCCCCGGGGTATGAACACTGAAGCTTTCTTT. Amino acids: CAIRPVDPRGMNTEAFF.

This clone was recorded once. This chain links TRBV7-8 with TRBJ2-3, with TRBD2 as a possible D gene (6 bases). CDR1 is SGHVS and CDR2 is FQNEAQ in the germline V gene. V was pared by 1 base and J by 2 bases, with 13 bases between. The CDR3 is made up of 16 amino acids. The CDR3 reads CASSLGRGLNTDTQYF. The CDR3 bases are TGTGCCAGCAGCTTAGGTCGAGGACTAAACACAGATACGCAGTATTTT.

J is TRBJ2-7 and V is TRBV29-1; D is ambiguous. The CDR3 loop spans 12 amino acids. Germline CDR1 SQVTM, CDR2 ANQGSEA. Between the trimmed V and J ends, which lost 3 bases and 5 bases, there was a span of 11 bases. This CDR3 reads CSVERVRDEQYF. The CDR3 coding sequence is TGCAGCGTTGAGCGCGTACGGGACGAGCAGTACTTC.

The chain recombines TRBV28 with TRBJ2-7; the D call may be TRBD1 or TRBD2 (5 bases each). Looked up from germline, CDR1 is MDHEN and CDR2 is SYDVKM. The V end was cut by 6 bases, the J end by 0 bases, with 15 bases between. The CDR3 totals 15 residues. Here the CDR3 reads CASRQPGRSSYEQYF. As DNA, the CDR3 is TGTGCCAGCAGGCAACCGGGACGAAGCTCCTACGAGCAGTACTTC.

The chain employs TRBV4-2 and TRBJ1-1; a possible D gene is TRBD1 (6 bases). Germline CDR1 LGHNA, CDR2 YNFKEQ. This CDR3 has 16 amino acids. The V and J ends lost 1 base and 1 base respectively, with 13 bases between them. The CDR3, as DNA: TGTGCCAGCAGCCAAGTTTTGCGGGGGCGGAACACTGAAGCTTTCTTT. This encodes CASSQVLRGRNTEAFF.

The CDR3: CASSQFEGSPMHF. DNA of the CDR3: TGTGCCAGCAGCCAATTTGAAGGCAGCCCCATGCATTTT. V usage is TRBV14 and J usage is TRBJ1-5; unclear D gene. The CDR3 length is 13 residues. Deletions cut 2 bases from V and 15 bases from J, with 17 bases between. The germline V gene has CDR1 SGHDN and CDR2 FVKESK.